This TCR beta chain was recorded in a study of beta chain features in type 1 diabetes. Sequenced material consisted of expressed TCRB transcripts (all of the isolated RNA was reverse transcribed). Profiled with immunoSEQ multiplex PCR; TCRdb holds only in-frame clones, not every one. Of 20,000 to 30,000 clones listed, around 68% are singletons. Comments on this clone: No antigen is known for it.

Findings and limits, study-wide: Moderate but significant shortening of TCRB CDR3s was recorded in all four CD4+ subsets from Type 1 diabetes patients.

Material for sequencing was Tregs from blood. This receptor was taken from a man between 18 and 29 years old with type 1 diabetes.

The DNA for the CDR3 is TGTGCCAGCAGCGGAGCGGGAATGGACAATGAGCAGTTCTTC. As protein: CASSGAGMDNEQFF. V is TRBV5-4 and J is TRBJ2-1; 7 nucleotides match TRBD2. Germline V lookup: CDR1 SGHNT, CDR2 YYREEE (reference sequence). Losses at the gene ends were 4 bases for V and 5 bases for J; bases not matched to a gene: 6. CDR3 length: 14 amino acids.